These 12 T cell receptor beta chains share one sample of origin, sequenced in a study of shared clonotypes between healthy human individuals. Only in-frame clones appear in the TCRdb table, and some are missing; sequencing was by immunoSEQ multiplex PCR. The data show 450,000 to 500,000 clones, over 60% seen once. Sequencing used PBMCs. These receptors were taken from a woman aged 40 to 50 in good health. Some clones in this sample may be carry-over from other donors' samples.

V is TRBV6-5 and J is TRBJ2-1; D remains unclear. The V end was cut by 5 bases, the J end by 8 bases, with 13 bases between. CDR1 is MNHEY and CDR2 is SVGAGI in the germline V gene. This CDR3 is built from 13 residues. The CDR3, as DNA: TGTGCCAGCAGTACACCCCCCGGGTATGAGCAGTTCTTC. Its translation is CASSTPPGYEQFF.

This clone was observed once. The chain joins TRBV30 to TRBJ1-4, with 9 bases fitting TRBD1. Germline V gene data show CDR1 as GTSNPN and CDR2 as SVGIG (reference sequence). The ends lost 3 bases at V and 8 bases at J; junction bases unmatched: 7. The CDR3 loop spans 14 amino acids. CDR3 sequence (DNA): TGTGCCTGGAGACAACAGGGGGCGGGAGAAAAACTGTTTTTT. It yields the protein CAWRQQGAGEKLFF.

The chain recombines TRBV28 with TRBJ2-1; D is possibly TRBD2 (6 bases). Trimming stripped 3 bases from V and 4 bases from J, with 13 bases between. Germline values: CDR1 MDHEN, CDR2 SYDVKM. This CDR3 spans 15 amino acids. This CDR3 is CASSFAGSPYNEQFF. The CDR3 nucleotides are TGTGCCAGCAGTTTTGCGGGGAGCCCATACAATGAGCAGTTCTTC.

This clone has just one count. The chain uses TRBV19 and TRBJ2-2, with TRBD2 as a possible D gene (6 bases). The CDR3 extends over 14 amino acids. CDR1 LNHDA and CDR2 SQIVND come from the germline V gene (reference sequence). The V end lost 4 bases, the J end lost 4 bases, and 10 bases lay between the germline ends. The CDR3 coding sequence is TGTGCCAGTAGTACGGGACTTCTCACCGGGGAGCTGTTTTTT. Amino acids: CASSTGLLTGELFF.

This clone was seen just once. This rearrangement joins TRBV28 to TRBJ2-1, with TRBD2 identical over 14 bases. CDR3 length equals 16 residues. Unmatched junction bases numbered 7, after V lost 3 bases and J lost 9 bases. Germline V gene lookup returns CDR1 MDHEN and CDR2 SYDVKM. The CDR3 spells CASSLTSGRARFEQFF. CDR3 nucleotide sequence: TGTGCCAGCAGTTTGACTAGCGGGAGGGCCAGGTTTGAGCAGTTCTTC.

The chain links TRBV6-5 to TRBJ2-7; 7 bases match TRBD2. The CDR3 runs to 13 residues. The junction had 4 bases not matched to a gene; V was cut back by 6 bases and J by 2 bases. In germline, CDR1 is MNHEY, CDR2 SVGAGI. The CDR3 reads CASRASGTYEQYF. The CDR3 coding sequence is TGTGCCAGCAGGGCTAGCGGAACCTACGAGCAGTACTTC.

This clone was detected a few times. This chain links TRBV28 with TRBJ1-2; D gene uncertain. Germline V CDR1 and CDR2: MDHEN, SYDVKM. This CDR3 has 13 residues. V lost 3 bases and J 9 bases, leaving 14 bases between the germline ends. The CDR3 region is CASSFRGLVSYTF. CDR3 nucleotides: TGTGCCAGCAGTTTTAGAGGGTTAGTTAGCTACACCTTC.

The V gene is TRBV5-4, the J gene TRBJ2-5; 9 bases align to TRBD1. V shed 0 bases and J 5 bases; nucleotides not matched to a gene: 8. From germline, CDR1 is SGHNT and CDR2 YYREEE (reference sequence). This CDR3 has 16 residues. CDR3 DNA: TGTGCCAGCAGCTTGGAGAGCACAGGGGGCGGGGAGACCCAGTACTTC. Its translation: CASSLESTGGGETQYF. The full variable domain, with the rest looked up from reference TRBV5-4 and TRBJ2-5, is ETGVTQSPTHLIKTRGQQVTLRCSSQSGHNTVSWYQQALGQGPQFIFQYYREEENGRGNFPPRFSGLQFPNYSSELNVNALELDDSALYLCASSLESTGGGETQYFGPGTRLLVL.

V is TRBV18 and J is TRBJ2-7; tentative D call: TRBD1 (5 bases). The CDR3 contains 14 residues. Germline V CDR1 and CDR2: KGHSH, LQKENI. The germline V and J ends were trimmed by 4 bases and 1 base, with 11 bases remaining between them. Written as DNA, the CDR3 is TGTGCCAGCTCACTCCAGGGTTCTTCCTACGAGCAGTACTTC. As protein: CASSLQGSSYEQYF.

The V call is TRBV19, the J call TRBJ2-1; 13 bases are a match to TRBD2. Trimming at V came to 1 base and at J to 6 bases, leaving 9 bases not matched to a gene. The CDR3 is made up of 18 amino acids. Germline CDR1 LNHDA, CDR2 SQIVND (reference sequence). DNA of the CDR3: TGTGCCAGTAGTATAGGACTAGCGGGAGGTAAGGTTATCAATGAGCAGTTCTTC. Residues: CASSIGLAGGKVINEQFF.

V usage is TRBV5-8 and J usage is TRBJ1-5, with a weak D call TRBD1 (6 bases). This CDR3 spans 15 amino acids. The germline CDR1 and CDR2 sequences are SGHTS and YDEGEE. V lost 3 bases and J 4 bases, leaving 14 bases between the germline ends. The CDR3 DNA follows: TGTGCCAGCAGCTCCTACAGGGAAAGAAATCAGCCCCAGCATTTT. Translation gives CASSSYRERNQPQHF. The entire variable domain, with the rest obtained from reference TRBV5-8 and TRBJ1-5, is as follows: EAGVTQSPTHLIKTRGQQATLRCSPISGHTSVYWYQQALGLGLQFLLWYDEGEERNRGNFPPRFSGRQFPNYSSELNVNALELEDSALYLCASSSYRERNQPQHFGDGTRLSIL.

The gene calls are TRBV5-1 and TRBJ2-7; no clear D gene. V lost 1 base to trimming and J lost 2 bases, with 7 bases between them. The CDR3 has 13 residues. Looked up from germline, CDR1 is SGHRS and CDR2 is YFSETQ. The CDR3 coding sequence is TGCGCCAGCAGCTTGTCAGACGCCTACGAGCAGTACTTC. It specifies CASSLSDAYEQYF.